Presented here are 21 T cell receptor beta chains from one specimen sequenced in a study of blood T cell repertoires in COVID-19. Data came from immunoSEQ multiplex PCR; TCRdb stores just in-frame clones and leaves some out. The table shows 90,000 to 120,000 clones, with around 89% occurring only once. What was sequenced was peripheral blood. These TCRs come from a man aged 40-49 years with active or convalescent COVID-19.

This chain joins TRBV5-6 and TRBJ1-2; 7 bases match TRBD1. CDR1 is SGHDT, CDR2 YYEEEE, per germline. V lost 4 bases to trimming and J lost 8 bases; unmatched junction nucleotides: 20. This CDR3 comprises 17 residues. The CDR3 reads CASSPPGGVQGGRGYTF. For the CDR3, the DNA is TGTGCCAGCAGCCCCCCAGGGGGAGTTCAGGGGGGAAGAGGCTACACCTTC.

The chain joins TRBV5-6 to TRBJ2-1; tentatively, D is TRBD1 (6 bases). Germline V gene data show CDR1 as SGHDT and CDR2 as YYEEEE. V lost 4 bases to trimming and J lost 3 bases, with 14 bases between them. The CDR3 has 15 residues. CDR3 sequence reads: CASSVRTALYNEQFF. The CDR3 DNA follows: TGTGCCAGCAGCGTCCGGACAGCGCTCTACAATGAGCAGTTCTTC.

The CDR3 region has the DNA TGCGCCAGCAGCCAGGAAACAGGGAGCTATGGCTACACCTTC. Translated: CASSQETGSYGYTF. The chain uses TRBV4-3 and TRBJ1-2; a possible D gene is TRBD1 (6 bases). The germline gives CDR1 LGHNA, CDR2 YSLEER. The CDR3 totals 14 residues. The V and J ends lost 3 bases and 4 bases respectively, with 12 bases between them.

This clone was found once. This sample includes further DNA sequences coding for the same CDR3. This chain joins TRBV5-1 and TRBJ1-4; perhaps TRBD1 as D (6 bases). CDR3 length: 15 amino acids. Trimming shortened V by 2 bases and J by 1 base, and 9 bases separated the two germline ends. Germline loops: CDR1 SGHRS, CDR2 YFSETQ. The CDR3 bases are TGCGCCAGCAGCTTACAGGGTGTAACTAATGAAAAACTGTTTTTT. It specifies CASSLQGVTNEKLFF.

This chain links TRBV15 with TRBJ2-2; D is perhaps TRBD2 (6 bases). The CDR3 loop spans 17 amino acids. The V gene's germline CDR1 is LNHNV and CDR2 YYDKDF (reference sequence). The V and J ends lost 9 bases and 6 bases respectively, with 26 bases between them. In DNA form, the CDR3 reads TGTGCCACTCAGCCTGGTTTGGTGACTAGACGGGCCGGGGAGCTGTTTTTT. It yields the protein CATQPGLVTRRAGELFF.

The gene calls are TRBV30 and TRBJ1-1; TRBD1 is a possible D gene (5 bases). Germline assignment: CDR1 GTSNPN and CDR2 SVGIG (reference sequence). The V end lost 2 bases, the J end lost 1 base, and 8 bases lay between the germline ends. The CDR3 length is 13 residues. The CDR3 loop reads CAWSRQQNTEAFF. CDR3 nucleotides: TGTGCCTGGAGTAGACAGCAGAACACTGAAGCTTTCTTT. The variable domain in full, completed from reference TRBV30 and TRBJ1-1, reads SQTIHQWPATLVQPVGSPLSLECTVEGTSNPNLYWYRQAAGRGLQLLFYSVGIGQISSEVPQNLSASRPQDRQFILSSKKLLLSDSGFYLCAWSRQQNTEAFFGQGTRLTVV.

The chain has TRBV6-6 and TRBJ2-7, with D perhaps matching TRBD2 (5 bases). The CDR3 totals 14 residues. Per germline, CDR1 MNHNY and CDR2 SVGAGI (reference sequence). The V and J ends lost 2 bases and 3 bases respectively, with 11 bases between them. CDR3 region: CASSYGGTFYEQYF. The CDR3 coding sequence is TGTGCCAGCAGTTACGGAGGAACCTTCTACGAGCAGTACTTC.

The chain combines TRBV28 with TRBJ2-5, with 9 nucleotides matching TRBD1. J gave up 4 bases and V 3 bases, and 6 bases lay outside the gene matches. The CDR3 loop spans 15 amino acids. Germline V lookup: CDR1 MDHEN, CDR2 SYDVKM. CDR3 nucleotides: TGTGCCAGCAGTTTGTTACAGGGGGCCCGAGAGACCCAGTACTTC. This sequence encodes CASSLLQGARETQYF.

The genes are TRBV6-2 or TRBV6-3 and TRBJ2-6; possibly TRBD1 for D (5 bases). From germline, CDR1 is MNHEY and CDR2 SVGEGT. The V end was cut by 5 bases, the J end by 4 bases, with 18 bases between. The CDR3 has 17 residues. The CDR3 DNA sequence: TGTGCCAGCAGTCTGGGGTTCAGGGATGGCGGGGCCAACGTCCTGACTTTC. Protein product: CASSLGFRDGGANVLTF.

The chain couples TRBV3-1 (or the pseudogene TRBV3-2) to TRBJ2-1, with D perhaps TRBD1 (6 bases). The V gene lost 4 bases and the J gene lost 6 bases, with 19 bases spanning the gap. This CDR3 has 16 amino acids. In germline, CDR1 is LGHDT, CDR2 YNNKEL (reference sequence). In DNA form, the CDR3 reads TGTGCCAGCAGCCCCAGAACAGGGCTTCTCACCAATGAGCAGTTCTTC. Amino acid sequence: CASSPRTGLLTNEQFF.

The CDR3 DNA is TGTGCCAGCACACCGGAGCAGGGTTACGAGCAGTACTTC. It codes for CASTPEQGYEQYF. The chain recombines TRBV2 with TRBJ2-7, with a possible D match to TRBD1 (5 bases). CDR1 and CDR2 (germline): SNHLY, FYNNEI. This CDR3 spans 13 amino acids. Trimming removed 7 bases at V and 4 bases at J, with 14 bases between. The full variable domain, in which reference TRBV2 and TRBJ2-7 provide the parts outside the CDR3, is EPEVTQTPSHQVTQMGQEVILRCVPISNHLYFYWYRQILGQKVEFLVSFYNNEISEKSEIFDDQFSVERPDGSNFTLKIRSTKLEDSAMYFCASTPEQGYEQYFGPGTRLTVT.

The gene calls are TRBV9 and TRBJ2-7, with a possible D match to TRBD1 (5 bases). Looked up from germline, CDR1 is SGDLS and CDR2 is YYNGEE. V was clipped by 4 bases and J by 3 bases, with 11 bases between them. This CDR3 spans 13 amino acids. This CDR3 is CASSPQDSYEQYF. In nucleotides, the CDR3 is TGTGCCAGCAGCCCCCAAGACAGCTACGAGCAGTACTTC.

The chain joins TRBV30 to TRBJ1-3; 11 bases are a match to TRBD1. The J segment lost 3 bases and the V segment lost 5 bases, leaving 6 bases of the junction unmatched. This CDR3 spans 15 amino acids. CDR1 GTSNPN and CDR2 SVGIG come from the germline V gene (reference sequence). Here the CDR3 reads CAWAADRGLGNTIYF. The CDR3 nucleotides are TGTGCCTGGGCAGCGGACAGGGGGCTTGGAAACACCATATATTTT.

The chain is built from TRBV19 and TRBJ2-7; 9 nucleotides line up with TRBD1. Unmatched junction bases numbered 6, after V lost 2 bases and J lost 4 bases. This CDR3 region has 15 residues. Per the germline V gene, CDR1 is LNHDA and CDR2 is SQIVND (reference sequence). CDR3 in amino acids: CASSISGTGTYEQYF. DNA for the CDR3: TGTGCCAGTAGTATATCAGGGACAGGGACATACGAGCAGTACTTC.

The chain employs TRBV5-8 and TRBJ2-7; 7 bases fit TRBD2. CDR1 is SGHTS, CDR2 YDEGEE, per germline. With V trimmed by 2 bases and J by 7 bases, 9 bases remained unmatched. CDR3 length: 14 amino acids. The CDR3 spells CASSFGGSRREQYF. The CDR3 coding sequence is TGTGCCAGCAGCTTTGGCGGGAGTCGGCGGGAGCAGTACTTC.

This chain's CDR3 is CASSQGAHGYGYTF. The CDR3 DNA is TGTGCCAGCAGCCAGGGGGCGCATGGGTATGGCTACACCTTC. The genes are TRBV6-6 and TRBJ1-2; 8 bases fit TRBD1. V was pared by 6 bases and J by 5 bases, with 8 bases of the junction left unmatched. The CDR3 covers 14 residues. In germline, CDR1 is MNHNY, CDR2 SVGAGI (reference sequence).

The gene calls are TRBV19 and TRBJ1-1, with 9 bases fitting TRBD1. This CDR3 has 15 amino acids. V trimming: 5 bases; J trimming: 5 bases; junction bases outside the gene matches: 9. Germline V gene sequence: CDR1 LNHDA, CDR2 SQIVND (reference sequence). DNA of the CDR3: TGTGCCAGTAGTGCCGACGGACAGGGGAGGACTGAAGCTTTCTTT. Residues: CASSADGQGRTEAFF.

Here the CDR3 reads CASSLDWSSYNEQFF. CDR3 in DNA: TGTGCCAGCAGCTTAGACTGGAGCTCCTACAATGAGCAGTTCTTC. V gene TRBV7-2 combines with J gene TRBJ2-1, with D uncertain. The V end was cut by 1 base, the J end by 0 bases, with 7 bases between. The CDR3 covers 15 residues. CDR1 and CDR2 from the germline V gene are SGHTA and FQGNSA.

The rearrangement uses TRBV6-2 or TRBV6-3 and TRBJ1-1, with D possibly TRBD1 on 6 matching bases. Germline CDR1 and CDR2: MNHEY and SVGEGT. V lost 2 bases to trimming and J lost 6 bases, with 19 bases between them. The CDR3 is made up of 16 amino acids. The chain's CDR3 is CASSYGGTGPWAEAFF. The CDR3 bases are TGTGCCAGCAGTTACGGTGGCACAGGGCCATGGGCTGAAGCTTTCTTT.

The rearrangement joins TRBV5-8 to TRBJ1-1, with 7 bases matching TRBD1. Per germline, CDR1 SGHTS and CDR2 YDEGEE. This CDR3 region has 14 residues. The J segment lost 0 bases and the V segment lost 2 bases, leaving 1 base of the junction unmatched. This CDR3 is CASSFRGVNTEAFF. Here the CDR3 DNA reads TGTGCCAGCAGCTTCAGGGGGGTGAACACTGAAGCTTTCTTT.

The V and J genes are TRBV5-6 and TRBJ2-5, with TRBD2 as a possible D gene (5 bases). CDR1 SGHDT and CDR2 YYEEEE come from the germline V gene. The V and J ends lost 3 bases and 4 bases respectively, with 13 bases between them. CDR3 size: 14 residues. The CDR3, as DNA: TGTGCCAGCAGCTGGCAACGTCGGGGAGAGACCCAGTACTTC. Encoded protein: CASSWQRRGETQYF.